This T cell receptor (beta chain) derives from a study of cytotoxic CD8 clonotypes in ibrutinib-treated CLL. For the study at large: Collecting the response samples happened after a median 12 months of treatment, with a range of 6 to 36. Study-level points and caveats: Clonality increased at ibrutinib response, then returned toward baseline at progression. Clonality (at baseline) was higher than in age-matched healthy donors and tracked circulating CD8+ T-cell counts. Public clonotypes, found uncommonly, either contracted or stayed stable on treatment.

As concerns this clone: Its antigen remains unidentified.

Assay used: immunoSEQ multiplex PCR; TCRdb lists only in-frame clones, some missing. The sample lists about 22,000 clones, 78% seen once, with more than 7% in the top ten. Trimming pared 0 bases from V and 10 bases from J, leaving 12 bases between. CDR3 length: 13 amino acids. Per the germline V gene, CDR1 is MGHDK and CDR2 is SYGVNS. The receptor comes from a human donor with chronic lymphocytic leukemia. Source: PBMCs, taken before ibrutinib treatment. The gene calls are TRBV25-1 and TRBJ1-1; no clear D gene. The CDR3 DNA reads TGTGCCAGCAGTGAATATATGACATCGGGAGCTTTCTTT. It is translated as CASSEYMTSGAFF.